These 14 T cell receptor beta chains share one sample of origin, sequenced in a study of blood T cell repertoires in COVID-19. Profiled with immunoSEQ multiplex PCR; TCRdb holds only in-frame clones, not every one. The table shows fewer than 350,000 clones, with more than 80% occurring only once. Specimen: peripheral blood. The origin of the receptors is a woman aged 25 to 39 with COVID-19, enrolled during active disease.

V usage is TRBV2 and J usage is TRBJ1-2; a weak D match, TRBD1 (5 bases). The CDR3 runs to 13 residues. Trimming took 6 bases from V and 0 from J, leaving 8 bases between them. Germline loops: CDR1 SNHLY, CDR2 FYNNEI. CDR3 region: CASRPGANYGYTF. The CDR3 DNA reads as TGTGCCAGCAGACCGGGGGCTAACTATGGCTACACCTTC.

The rearrangement uses TRBV5-1 and TRBJ2-7, with TRBD1 matching 9 bases. The length of the CDR3 is 15 residues. The germline CDR1 and CDR2 sequences are SGHRS and YFSETQ. The V gene end was trimmed by 5 bases and the J gene end by 1 base; junction bases not matched to a gene: 7. The CDR3 loop is CASRQTGTGSYEQYF. CDR3 sequence (DNA): TGCGCCAGCAGGCAGACCGGGACAGGGTCCTACGAGCAGTACTTC. The full variable domain, in which reference TRBV5-1 and TRBJ2-7 provide the parts outside the CDR3, is KAGVTQTPRYLIKTRGQQVTLSCSPISGHRSVSWYQQTPGQGLQFLFEYFSETQRNKGNFPGRFSGRQFSNSRSEMNVSTLELGDSALYLCASRQTGTGSYEQYFGPGTRLTVT.

The chain recombines TRBV5-4 with TRBJ2-7, with 9 bases lining up with TRBD2. The CDR3 loop spans 16 amino acids. Per germline, CDR1 SGHNT and CDR2 YYREEE (reference sequence). With V trimmed by 8 bases and J by 6 bases, 18 bases remained unmatched. The CDR3 sequence: CASAGTSRGWSVEQYF. The CDR3 DNA sequence: TGTGCCAGTGCCGGGACTAGCCGTGGCTGGAGTGTCGAGCAGTACTTC.

The chain joins TRBV6-2 or TRBV6-3 to TRBJ1-1; no clear D gene. The CDR3 runs 16 residues. Germline V gene sequence: CDR1 MNHEY, CDR2 SVGEGT. Trimming took off 4 bases at V and 4 bases at J, with 19 bases between the two ends. CDR3 nucleotides: TGTGCCAGCAGTTCCCCTTTGGAGAGGATGGGCACTGAAGCTTTCTTT. It specifies CASSSPLERMGTEAFF.

The chain recombines TRBV28 with TRBJ2-1, with TRBD2 identical over 7 bases. In germline, CDR1 is MDHEN, CDR2 SYDVKM. The trim removed 3 bases at V and 7 bases at J, leaving 6 bases unmatched. CDR3 length: 14 amino acids. The CDR3 nucleotides are TGTGCCAGCAGTTTCGCGGGAGAAGCGAATGAGCAGTTCTTC. It encodes CASSFAGEANEQFF.

The V and J genes are TRBV18 and TRBJ1-5; D is undetermined. Germline CDR1 and CDR2: KGHSH and LQKENI. The V gene lost 1 base and the J gene lost 2 bases, with 6 bases spanning the gap. The CDR3 contains 14 residues. The CDR3 spells CASSPQTGNQPQHF. The CDR3 DNA is TGTGCCAGCTCACCACAAACGGGCAATCAGCCCCAGCATTTT.

V and J are TRBV18 and TRBJ1-1; TRBD1 matches 7 bases. The CDR3 has 15 residues. Unmatched junction bases numbered 7, after V lost 5 bases and J lost 1 base. Germline CDR1 is KGHSH and CDR2 is LQKENI. The CDR3 nucleotides are TGTGCCAGCTCAATGACGACAGGGCCGAACACTGAAGCTTTCTTT. Amino acids: CASSMTTGPNTEAFF.

The chain couples TRBV19 to TRBJ1-5; 12 bases agree with TRBD1. Germline loops: CDR1 LNHDA, CDR2 SQIVND (reference sequence). V was pared by 7 bases and J by 0 bases, with 7 bases of the junction left unmatched. There are 17 residues in the CDR3. In DNA form, the CDR3 reads TGTGCCAGTACTGGGACAGGGGGCGCGTTTAGCAATCAGCCCCAGCATTTT. Its protein is CASTGTGGAFSNQPQHF.

V and J are TRBV5-1 and TRBJ2-2; 10 positions match TRBD1. This CDR3 comprises 15 residues. Looked up from germline, CDR1 is SGHRS and CDR2 is YFSETQ. Unmatched junction bases numbered 7, after V lost 4 bases and J lost 7 bases. DNA for the CDR3: TGCGCCAGCAGCGCCCGACAGGGGGCGGGCGGGGAGCTGTTTTTT. This gives the protein CASSARQGAGGELFF. The full variable domain, its missing parts supplied by reference TRBV5-1 and TRBJ2-2, is KAGVTQTPRYLIKTRGQQVTLSCSPISGHRSVSWYQQTPGQGLQFLFEYFSETQRNKGNFPGRFSGRQFSNSRSEMNVSTLELGDSALYLCASSARQGAGGELFFGEGSRLTVL.

For the CDR3, the DNA is TGCGCCAGCAGTGAGGACAGGAACTATGGCTACACCTTC. Protein sequence: CASSEDRNYGYTF. This chain uses TRBV10-1 with TRBJ1-2; D is possibly TRBD1 (6 bases). Germline CDR1 WNHNN, CDR2 SYGVQD (reference sequence). The ends were cut back, 2 bases at V and 2 bases at J, with 6 bases in the middle. The CDR3 runs to 13 residues.

The J gene is TRBJ1-2, the V gene TRBV7-2; the D gene is possibly TRBD1 (6 bases). The CDR3 sequence is 15 residues long. Germline V gives CDR1 SGHTA, CDR2 FQGNSA. V shed 5 bases and J shed 5 bases, with 18 bases lying between them. CDR3 nucleotides: TGTGCCAGCAGCCTCGGACAGTTAGTAGGTTATGGCTACACCTTC. Translated: CASSLGQLVGYGYTF.

This chain uses TRBV9 with TRBJ2-2; 10 nucleotides match TRBD2. This CDR3 region has 15 residues. CDR1 is SGDLS, CDR2 YYNGEE, per germline. The trim removed 3 bases at V and 6 bases at J, leaving 5 bases unmatched. CDR3 nucleotides: TGTGCCAGCAGCGGAACCGGGACTAGCGCCGGGGAGCTGTTTTTT. Amino acids: CASSGTGTSAGELFF.

The chain joins TRBV24-1 to TRBJ2-7; 10 positions agree with TRBD2. Germline V gene sequence: CDR1 KGHDR, CDR2 SFDVKD. The CDR3 extends over 15 amino acids. J lost 2 bases, V lost 5 bases, and 5 bases had no gene match. For the CDR3, the DNA is TGTGCCACCAGTGCCAGCGGGAGGGCCCCCTACGAGCAGTACTTC. Protein product: CATSASGRAPYEQYF.

Notes on this clone: This CDR3 is also generated by other DNA sequences in the sample. The gene calls are TRBV5-1 and TRBJ2-7, with TRBD1 identical over 7 bases. The germline gives CDR1 SGHRS, CDR2 YFSETQ. CDR3 length: 12 amino acids. V lost 4 bases and J lost 3; bases outside the gene matches: 1. CDR3 loop: CASSRDSYEQYF. CDR3 nucleotide sequence: TGCGCCAGCAGCCGGGACAGCTACGAGCAGTACTTC. Full variable domain (missing parts from reference TRBV5-1 and TRBJ2-7): KAGVTQTPRYLIKTRGQQVTLSCSPISGHRSVSWYQQTPGQGLQFLFEYFSETQRNKGNFPGRFSGRQFSNSRSEMNVSTLELGDSALYLCASSRDSYEQYFGPGTRLTVT.